Listed here are 30 T cell receptor beta chains from one sample, sequenced in a study of identical twins. TCRdb recomputed calls from the 5' RACE reads with MiXCR, one row per CDR3 protein. The sample lists some 1,600,000 distinct CDR3 sequences, around 29% occurring once. Specimen: cord blood. Every receptor here comes from a newborn girl in good health.

In the case of this clonotype: A read error is possible here, since a much larger clone lies one base away. This chain uses TRBV3-1 with TRBJ2-7; D is perhaps TRBD1 (5 bases). The length of the CDR3 is 15 residues. Per germline, CDR1 LGHDT and CDR2 YNNKEL (reference sequence). In DNA, the CDR3 is TGTGCCGGCAGCCTATCAGGGTCGGCTCTCTACGAGCAGTACTTC. Translating it yields CAGSLSGSALYEQYF.

This chain uses TRBV5-6 with TRBJ2-5, with D perhaps TRBD1 (6 bases). The CDR3 loop spans 17 amino acids. Trimming cost V 2 bases and J 1 base, with 18 bases left between them. Per the germline V gene, CDR1 is SGHDT and CDR2 is YYEEEE. CDR3 sequence reads: CASSFFLVRGIQETQYF. In DNA, the CDR3 is TGTGCCAGCAGCTTTTTTTTGGTGAGGGGGATCCAAGAGACCCAGTACTTC.

This chain connects TRBV29-1 to TRBJ1-4; 11 positions match TRBD1. The CDR3 is made up of 14 amino acids. V dropped 4 bases and J dropped 8; count of bases not matched to a gene: 6. CDR1 and CDR2 from the germline V gene are SQVTM and ANQGSEA. CDR3 nucleotide sequence: TGCAGCGTTGGCCCCGGGACAGGGGGGGAAAAACTGTTTTTT. Amino acid sequence: CSVGPGTGGEKLFF. The full variable domain, in which reference TRBV29-1 and TRBJ1-4 provide the parts outside the CDR3, is SAVISQKPSRDICQRGTSLTIQCQVDSQVTMMFWYRQQPGQSLTLIATANQGSEATYESGFVIDKFPISRPNLTFSTLTVSNMSPEDSSIYLCSVGPGTGGEKLFFGSGTQLSVL.

This clonotype turned up a few times. The rearrangement uses TRBV7-2 and TRBJ2-3; 8 bases agree with TRBD2. The length of the CDR3 is 14 residues. Trimming at V came to 5 bases and at J to 3 bases, leaving 4 bases not matched to a gene. The germline V gene has CDR1 SGHTA and CDR2 FQGNSA. The CDR3 loop is CASSGTSRTDTQYF. CDR3 bases: TGTGCCAGCAGCGGGACTAGTCGAACAGATACGCAGTATTTT. The full variable domain, its missing parts supplied by reference TRBV7-2 and TRBJ2-3, is GAGVSQSPSNKVTEKGKDVELRCDPISGHTALYWYRQSLGQGLEFLIYFQGNSAPDKSGLPSDRFSAERTGGSVSTLTIQRTQQEDSAVYLCASSGTSRTDTQYFGPGTRLTVL.

A few counts support this clonotype. The CDR3: CATSGATDTQYF. The CDR3 nucleotides read TGTGCCACCAGTGGGGCGACGGATACGCAGTATTTT. The chain carries TRBV24-1 and TRBJ2-3, with D unclear. This CDR3 spans 12 amino acids. From germline, CDR1 is KGHDR and CDR2 SFDVKD. Trimming removed 5 bases at V and 6 bases at J, with 8 bases between.

The rearrangement links TRBV6-1 to TRBJ2-3; TRBD2 agrees at 9 bases. Germline assignment: CDR1 MNHNS and CDR2 SASEGT. This CDR3 comprises 16 residues. The ends lost 3 bases at V and 3 bases at J; junction bases unmatched: 7. CDR3 amino acids: CASSDGRRGGTDTQYF. CDR3 sequence (DNA): TGTGCCAGCAGTGACGGGAGGCGGGGGGGAACAGATACGCAGTATTTT.

The rearrangement uses TRBV21-1 and TRBJ2-7; TRBD1, as called in the table, went unchecked against the DNA. TRBV21-1 represents a pseudogene. The CDR3 is made up of 14 amino acids. The CDR3 region is CASRSTGQSYEQYF. DNA for the CDR3: TGTGCCAGCAGATCGACAGGGCAGAGCTACGAGCAGTACTTC.

This clonotype was found a few times. The chain has TRBV12-3 or TRBV12-4 and TRBJ1-2; 8 positions agree with TRBD1. The V gene end was trimmed by 5 bases and the J gene end by 4 bases; junction bases not matched to a gene: 6. The CDR3 runs to 14 residues. The CDR3 sequence: CASSPTGAVYGYTF. The CDR3 DNA is TGTGCCAGCAGTCCGACAGGGGCGGTCTATGGCTACACCTTC.

This clonotype has more than one count but fewer than ten. The rearrangement links TRBV4-1 to TRBJ2-7, with a tentative D call TRBD2 (6 bases). Germline V CDR1 and CDR2: MGHRA, YSYEKL. The CDR3 is made up of 14 amino acids. Trimming cost V 1 base and J 2 bases, with 9 bases left between them. The CDR3 here is CASSQGRETYEQYF. In DNA form, the CDR3 reads TGCGCCAGCAGCCAAGGGAGGGAAACCTACGAGCAGTACTTC.

The genes are TRBV7-2 and TRBJ2-7; no clear D gene. The CDR3 runs 14 residues. V was clipped by 1 base and J by 1 base, with 8 bases between them. Germline values: CDR1 SGHTA, CDR2 FQGNSA. CDR3 DNA sequence: TGTGCCAGCAGCTTAGTACACGGGTCCTACGAGCAGTACTTC. Encoded protein: CASSLVHGSYEQYF.

This clonotype was seen a handful of times. The genes are TRBV5-1 and TRBJ1-5; D is perhaps TRBD1 (5 bases). Germline lookup yields CDR1 SGHRS and CDR2 YFSETQ. Trimming left V 8 bases short and J 0 bases short, with 12 bases between. This CDR3 has 14 residues. CDR3 in DNA: TGCGCCAGGCCGTGGGGCCATAGCAATCAGCCCCAGCATTTT. Its protein product is CARPWGHSNQPQHF.

The genes are TRBV27 and TRBJ2-5, with D perhaps matching TRBD2 (7 bases). This CDR3 has 14 amino acids. Germline V gives CDR1 MNHEY, CDR2 SMNVEV (reference sequence). V shed 2 bases and J shed 5 bases, with 12 bases lying between them. The CDR3 here is CASSLKGGGETQYF. In DNA form, the CDR3 reads TGTGCCAGCAGTTTAAAGGGGGGGGGGGAGACCCAGTACTTC.

This clonotype was seen only once. This chain uses TRBV19 with TRBJ2-7; no definite D call. The germline V and J ends were trimmed by 3 bases and 2 bases, with 11 bases remaining between them. From germline, CDR1 is LNHDA and CDR2 SQIVND (reference sequence). The CDR3 totals 14 residues. In DNA, the CDR3 is TGTGCCAGTAGTATCCGGGCCCAGGCCTACGAGCAGTACTTC. This codes for CASSIRAQAYEQYF. Drawing the rest from reference TRBV19 and TRBJ2-7, the complete variable domain is DGGITQSPKYLFRKEGQNVTLSCEQNLNHDAMYWYRQDPGQGLRLIYYSQIVNDFQKGDIAEGYSVSREKKESFPLTVTSAQKNPTAFYLCASSIRAQAYEQYFGPGTRLTVT.

J is TRBJ2-3 and V is TRBV20-1, with 12 bases aligning to TRBD2. The V gene's germline CDR1 is DFQATT and CDR2 SNEGSKA (reference sequence). V was pared by 5 bases and J by 4 bases, with 4 bases of the junction left unmatched. CDR3 length: 14 amino acids. CDR3 region: CSAGGLAGADTQYF. Here the CDR3 DNA reads TGCAGTGCTGGGGGACTAGCGGGCGCAGATACGCAGTATTTT.

V and J are TRBV11-2 and TRBJ2-3; TRBD2 matches at 9 bases. With V trimmed by 0 bases and J by 2 bases, 9 bases remained unmatched. CDR3 size: 18 residues. From germline, CDR1 is SGHAT and CDR2 FQNNGV. The CDR3 coding sequence is TGTGCCAGCAGCTTAGAGTACCTGCGGGGGGGCCTCACAGATACGCAGTATTTT. The encoded protein is CASSLEYLRGGLTDTQYF.

This clonotype was found a few times. The V call is TRBV6-1, the J call TRBJ1-2, with D perhaps TRBD1 (5 bases). Trimming left V 6 bases short and J 3 bases short, with 14 bases between. Germline V gives CDR1 MNHNS, CDR2 SASEGT. The CDR3 runs to 14 residues. In DNA form, the CDR3 reads TGTGCCAGCAGCCCACTTTCGACAGACTATGGCTACACCTTC. It specifies CASSPLSTDYGYTF.

This clonotype was picked up many times. The chain recombines TRBV20-1 with TRBJ2-3; D is perhaps TRBD2 (5 bases). The V and J ends lost 6 bases and 1 base respectively, with 11 bases between them. CDR3 length: 13 amino acids. Per germline, CDR1 DFQATT and CDR2 SNEGSKA (reference sequence). The CDR3 reads CSALKRGTDTQYF. DNA of the CDR3: TGCAGTGCCCTGAAGAGGGGCACAGATACGCAGTATTTT.

The rearrangement links TRBV20-1 to TRBJ1-2; 8 bases fit TRBD1. Germline loops: CDR1 DFQATT, CDR2 SNEGSKA (reference sequence). This CDR3 comprises 13 residues. The trim removed 6 bases at V and 7 bases at J, leaving 10 bases unmatched. CDR3 sequence (DNA): TGCAGTGCCTACCGAGGACAGGGCCTTGGCTACACCTTC. This gives the protein CSAYRGQGLGYTF.

Only a few counts were recorded for this clonotype. The V call is TRBV5-6, the J call TRBJ2-7; tentative D call: TRBD1 (5 bases). The V gene lost 2 bases and the J gene lost 0 bases, with 12 bases spanning the gap. The V gene's germline CDR1 is SGHDT and CDR2 YYEEEE. This CDR3 has 15 residues. CDR3 DNA sequence: TGTGCCAGCAGCTTTATCAGGGTTAGCTCCTACGAGCAGTACTTC. As protein: CASSFIRVSSYEQYF.

Remarks on this clonotype: A read error may produce the germline difference seen at one junction end. The chain is built from TRBV3-1 and TRBJ1-2; 8 nucleotides align to TRBD1. There are 15 residues in the CDR3. Germline V gene data show CDR1 as LGHDT and CDR2 as YNNKEL (reference sequence). Here the CDR3 DNA reads TGTGCCAGCAACCAAGGACAGGGATCCTCTATCGGCTACACCTTC. Translation: CASNQGQGSSIGYTF.

This clonotype was observed a handful of times. The chain couples TRBV3-1 to TRBJ2-5; TRBD2 matches at 7 bases. After removal of 0 bases from V and 1 base from J, the junction contained 5 bases not matched to a gene. The CDR3 runs 16 residues. Germline values: CDR1 LGHDT, CDR2 YNNKEL (reference sequence). In DNA form, the CDR3 reads TGTGCCAGCAGCCAAGACTGGGGACTACCCCAAGAGACCCAGTACTTC. It codes for CASSQDWGLPQETQYF.

The chain joins TRBV6-1 to TRBJ1-6; D uncertain. V was pared by 7 bases and J by 0 bases, with 13 bases between. The CDR3 totals 16 residues. Looked up from germline, CDR1 is MNHNS and CDR2 is SASEGT. The CDR3 region is CASIFLRGSYNSPLHF. In DNA, the CDR3 is TGTGCCAGCATCTTCCTCCGGGGCTCCTATAATTCACCCCTCCACTTT.

This chain connects TRBV20-1 to TRBJ1-6; no firm D call. The CDR3 spans 15 residues. Germline V gene lookup returns CDR1 DFQATT and CDR2 SNEGSKA (reference sequence). V lost 2 bases and J 7 bases, leaving 15 bases between the germline ends. Here the CDR3 DNA reads TGCAGTGCTAGATTGGCAGGCCAACCAAATTCACCCCTCCACTTT. Translating gives CSARLAGQPNSPLHF.

This clonotype has a handful of counts. The chain employs TRBV6-5 and TRBJ1-5; a weak D match, TRBD1 (5 bases). V was shortened by 0 bases and J by 6 bases, with 24 bases between the two germline ends. Germline assignment: CDR1 MNHEY and CDR2 SVGAGI. CDR3 length equals 19 residues. CDR3 DNA: TGTGCCAGCAGTTACTCATACTATCATAGACAGTGGGGAGGTCAGCCCCAGCATTTT. Translating gives CASSYSYYHRQWGGQPQHF.

V and J are TRBV10-2 and TRBJ2-1; 11 nucleotides align to TRBD1. The CDR3 consists of 15 residues. Germline V gene data show CDR1 as WSHSY and CDR2 as SAAADI. V lost 2 bases and J lost 6; bases outside the gene matches: 3. CDR3 coding DNA: TGCGCCAGCAGTGAGACCGGGACAGGGGGCAATGAGCAGTTCTTC. Translation: CASSETGTGGNEQFF.

The rearrangement links TRBV3-1 to TRBJ2-1; D is unresolved. V lost 4 bases and J lost 5, with 15 bases in between. Germline V gene sequence: CDR1 LGHDT, CDR2 YNNKEL (reference sequence). CDR3 length equals 15 residues. The CDR3, as DNA: TGTGCCAGCAGCCGCGCGAAACTGCACAACAATGAGCAGTTCTTC. Translation gives CASSRAKLHNNEQFF.

The genes are TRBV20-1 and TRBJ1-4; a weak D match, TRBD1 (6 bases). Trimming stripped 6 bases from V and 12 bases from J, with 14 bases between. The CDR3 is 11 residues long. Germline CDR1 reads DFQATT; CDR2 reads SNEGSKA (reference sequence). In nucleotides, the CDR3 is TGCAGTGCCCTCGGGACAACTGAACTGTTTTTT. Protein: CSALGTTELFF.

This rearrangement joins TRBV10-3 to TRBJ2-5; D is possibly TRBD1 (5 bases). Germline CDR1 and CDR2: ENHRY and SYGVKD. The CDR3 extends over 18 amino acids. Trimming removed 0 bases from V and 2 bases from J, with 19 bases in between. CDR3 region: CAISESYQGTHTQETQYF. DNA for the CDR3: TGTGCCATCAGTGAGTCGTATCAGGGAACACACACACAAGAGACCCAGTACTTC.

V is TRBV3-1 and J is TRBJ2-3; 10 bases are a match to TRBD2. The CDR3 totals 16 residues. CDR1 and CDR2 from the germline V gene are LGHDT and YNNKEL (reference sequence). The ends lost 4 bases at V and 3 bases at J; junction bases unmatched: 7. The CDR3 is CASSPVASGGTDTQYF. In nucleotides, the CDR3 is TGTGCCAGCAGCCCGGTCGCTAGCGGGGGAACAGATACGCAGTATTTT.

This clonotype was observed a handful of times. This rearrangement joins TRBV10-3 to TRBJ2-7; TRBD1 or TRBD2 may be the D gene (5 bases each). CDR1 is ENHRY and CDR2 is SYGVKD in the germline V gene. V was clipped by 6 bases and J by 2 bases, with 17 bases between them. The CDR3 spans 15 residues. Here the CDR3 DNA reads TGTGCCATCAGCCAAGGGACGAGGGGTCCCTACGAGCAGTACTTC. The encoded protein is CAISQGTRGPYEQYF.